Listed below are T cell receptor beta chains from one sample, sequenced in a study of cytomegalovirus exposure and HLA in healthy donors. Sequencing used immunoSEQ multiplex PCR; TCRdb keeps in-frame clones, though not all of them. The sample has fewer than 250,000 clones, 81% seen once. The specimen was PBMCs. The source of these receptors is a middle-aged man in good health and CMV-seropositive. CDR3s include the opening cysteine and the closing phenylalanine or tryptophan. D genes are given only for firm matches. Rows may omit the clone size; those that give it use once, few, many or a size class.

v_gene,j_gene,d_gene,abundance,CDR3aa,CDR3nt
TRBV6-6,TRBJ1-5,TRBD1,.,CASSGRDRGLSQHF,TGTGCCAGCAGTGGCCGGGACAGGGGCCTCTCCCAGCATTTT
TRBV27,TRBJ2-5,.,.,CASSFSSQETQYF,TGTGCCAGCAGTTTTTCGTCCCAAGAGACCCAGTACTTC
TRBV27,TRBJ1-1,.,.,CASRQTGHGRNTEAFF,TGTGCCAGCAGACAAACGGGACACGGGCGGAACACTGAAGCTTTCTTT
TRBV2,TRBJ2-3,TRBD2,.,CASSPGAGGTDTQYF,TGTGCCAGCAGCCCCGGGGCGGGAGGCACAGATACGCAGTATTTT
TRBV6-1,TRBJ1-4,TRBD1,.,CASSVRQGSRKTVF,TGTGCCAGCAGTGTGCGACAGGGGTCACGAAAAACTGTTTTT
TRBV9,TRBJ1-4,TRBD1,.,CASSPRTGEFEKLFF,TGTGCCAGCAGCCCCCGGACAGGGGAGTTCGAAAAACTGTTTTTT
TRBV19,TRBJ1-5,.,.,CASSLDSVGYQPQHF,TGTGCCAGTAGTTTGGACAGTGTGGGGTATCAGCCCCAGCATTTT
TRBV27,TRBJ2-7,TRBD2,.,CASPLAGGPHEQYF,TGTGCCAGCCCCCTAGCGGGAGGGCCTCACGAGCAGTACTTC
TRBV7-8,TRBJ1-6,.,.,CASSTRDFGGNSPLHF,TGTGCCAGCAGCACACGGGATTTCGGGGGGAATTCACCCCTCCACTTT
TRBV30,TRBJ2-5,TRBD2,.,CAWSTGSGRAREQYF,TGTGCCTGGAGTACAGGCAGCGGGAGGGCGAGAGAGCAGTACTTC
TRBV30,TRBJ1-5,.,.,CAWSGLEGQPQHF,TGTGCCTGGAGTGGATTGGAGGGGCAGCCCCAGCATTTT
TRBV2,TRBJ1-2,TRBD1,once,CAIRTGLNYGYTF,TGTGCCATCAGGACAGGCCTCAACTATGGCTACACCTTC
TRBV11-2,TRBJ1-2,.,.,CASSRGGGQGYTF,TGTGCCAGCAGCCGGGGAGGGGGACAAGGCTACACCTTC
TRBV7-8,TRBJ2-5,TRBD2,.,CASSVAGGGETQYF,TGTGCCAGCAGTGTAGCGGGAGGGGGGGAGACCCAGTACTTC
TRBV30,TRBJ1-3,.,few,CAWCMGPGNTIYF,TGTGCCTGGTGTATGGGGCCTGGAAACACCATATATTTT
TRBV4-2,TRBJ1-1,.,.,CASVWQGEAFF,TGTGCCAGCGTCTGGCAGGGTGAAGCTTTCTTT
TRBV29-1,TRBJ1-2,TRBD1,few,CSVDRGLGSGYTF,TGCAGCGTCGACAGGGGCCTAGGGAGCGGCTACACCTTC
TRBV15,TRBJ2-7,TRBD1,few,CATSGQTGAYEQYF,TGTGCCACCAGCGGACAGACAGGGGCCTACGAGCAGTACTTC
TRBV28,TRBJ1-1,TRBD1,.,CASSHGQGAYLNTEAFF,TGTGCCAGCAGCCACGGACAGGGGGCTTACTTGAACACTGAAGCTTTCTTT
TRBV28,TRBJ2-3,.,.,CASSHNRGLVNTQYF,TGTGCCAGCAGCCACAACCGGGGTCTTGTGAATACGCAGTATTTT
TRBV5-8,TRBJ1-5,.,.,CASSQGGGRDQPQHF,TGTGCCAGCAGCCAAGGGGGGGGCCGTGATCAGCCCCAGCATTTT
TRBV28,TRBJ2-1,TRBD2,few,CASSLFGGGRNEQFF,TGTGCCAGCAGTTTATTTGGGGGAGGGCGGAATGAGCAGTTCTTC
TRBV29-1,TRBJ2-5,.,.,CSVGRLGGETQYF,TGCAGCGTTGGGCGACTAGGCGGAGAGACCCAGTACTTC
TRBV2,TRBJ1-6,.,.,CASRGGQMSSYNSPLHF,TGTGCCAGCCGGGGGGGGCAAATGAGCTCCTATAATTCACCCCTCCACTTT
TRBV27,TRBJ2-2,.,.,CASSSSLANTGELFF,TGTGCCAGCAGTTCGAGCCTAGCGAACACCGGGGAGCTGTTTTTT
TRBV2,TRBJ2-7,TRBD1,.,CASSGTGKYEQYF,TGTGCCAGCAGTGGGACAGGGAAGTACGAGCAGTACTTC
TRBV7-9,TRBJ2-7,TRBD2,.,CASSSSGGWLYEQYF,TGTGCCAGCAGCTCAAGCGGGGGGTGGCTCTACGAGCAGTACTTC
TRBV27,TRBJ2-5,.,.,CASSSQGQETQYF,TGTGCCAGCAGTAGTCAGGGACAAGAGACCCAGTACTTC
TRBV2,TRBJ1-6,.,.,CASSDRGSYNSPLHF,TGTGCCAGCAGTGACAGGGGCTCCTATAATTCACCCCTCCACTTT
TRBV5-6,TRBJ1-5,.,.,CASSPIRSQDLSNQPQHF,TGTGCCAGCAGCCCCATTCGGTCACAGGATTTGAGCAATCAGCCCCAGCATTTT
TRBV6-4,TRBJ2-1,TRBD1,.,CASSDSGQGENNEQFF,TGTGCCAGCAGTGACTCTGGACAGGGGGAAAACAATGAGCAGTTCTTC
TRBV2,TRBJ1-6,.,.,CASSVGRTNSPLHF,TGTGCCAGCAGTGTGGGCAGAACGAATTCACCCCTCCACTTT
TRBV4-2,TRBJ2-7,.,.,CASSQRTGKSYEQYF,TGTGCCAGCAGCCAACGAACGGGGAAATCCTACGAGCAGTACTTC
TRBV11-2,TRBJ1-2,TRBD1,.,CASSALNRGDNYGYTF,TGTGCCAGCAGCGCGTTAAACAGGGGGGATAACTATGGCTACACCTTC
TRBV6-6,TRBJ1-2,TRBD1,.,CASSPPQGQAGYTF,TGTGCCAGCAGTCCTCCACAGGGACAGGCTGGCTACACCTTC
TRBV2,TRBJ2-5,.,.,CASTISAGVAETQYF,TGTGCCAGCACCATCTCTGCAGGGGTCGCAGAGACCCAGTACTTC
TRBV5-1,TRBJ2-3,TRBD2,.,CASSPSRGNTDTQYF,TGCGCCAGCAGCCCATCGCGGGGGAACACAGATACGCAGTATTTT
TRBV28,TRBJ1-1,TRBD1,once,CASSGTGLNTEAFF,TGTGCCAGCAGTGGGACAGGGCTGAACACTGAAGCTTTCTTT
TRBV2,TRBJ1-5,TRBD1,.,CASSVGTGEGNQPQHF,TGTGCCAGCAGCGTTGGGACAGGGGAGGGCAATCAGCCCCAGCATTTT
TRBV7-9,TRBJ1-1,.,.,CASTQGGLEAFF,TGTGCCAGCACCCAGGGAGGTCTTGAAGCTTTCTTT
TRBV9,TRBJ1-3,TRBD1,.,CASSVEGQGGNTIYF,TGTGCCAGCAGCGTAGAGGGACAGGGGGGAAACACCATATATTTT
TRBV5-4,TRBJ2-5,.,.,CASSPGQNQETQYF,TGTGCCAGCAGCCCGGGACAAAACCAAGAGACCCAGTACTTC
TRBV5-1,TRBJ1-2,.,.,CASSQRGGGLDYGYTF,TGCGCCAGCAGCCAAAGAGGGGGTGGATTGGACTATGGCTACACCTTC
TRBV5-1,TRBJ2-5,.,.,CASSLQGGGQETQYF,TGCGCCAGCAGCTTGCAGGGCGGTGGGCAAGAGACCCAGTACTTC
TRBV6-1,TRBJ2-3,TRBD2,.,CATKLAYTDTQYF,TGTGCCACTAAACTAGCGTACACAGATACGCAGTATTTT
TRBV14,TRBJ1-1,TRBD1,.,CASRQYGTGDTEAFF,TGTGCCAGCAGGCAATATGGGACAGGGGACACTGAAGCTTTCTTT
TRBV4-3,TRBJ1-1,.,.,CASSPATGTLEAFF,TGCGCCAGCAGCCCAGCGACGGGGACTCTTGAAGCTTTCTTT
TRBV2,TRBJ2-3,TRBD2,.,CASSLRRGGGVDTQYF,TGTGCCAGCAGTCTCCGACGGGGGGGCGGGGTAGATACGCAGTATTTT
TRBV6-5,TRBJ2-2,.,.,CASSYLAGNTGELFF,TGTGCCAGCAGTTACTTGGCGGGGAACACCGGGGAGCTGTTTTTT
TRBV27,TRBJ1-5,TRBD1,.,CASSWDRNQPQHF,TGTGCCAGCAGTTGGGACAGGAATCAGCCCCAGCATTTT
TRBV7-9,TRBJ2-7,.,few,CSSSFGINEQYF,TGTTCCAGCAGCTTCGGGATTAACGAGCAGTACTTC
TRBV28,TRBJ2-2,TRBD2,once,CASSSPRTSGRANTGELFF,TGTGCCAGCAGTTCCCCGCGGACTAGCGGGAGGGCGAACACCGGGGAGCTGTTTTTT
TRBV11-1,TRBJ2-7,.,.,CASSPSGRDYEQYF,TGTGCCAGCAGCCCCTCCGGGAGAGATTACGAGCAGTACTTC
TRBV5-1,TRBJ2-3,TRBD2,.,CASSQSWGPSGAYTQYF,TGCGCCAGCAGCCAGTCTTGGGGTCCTAGCGGAGCCTATACGCAGTATTTT